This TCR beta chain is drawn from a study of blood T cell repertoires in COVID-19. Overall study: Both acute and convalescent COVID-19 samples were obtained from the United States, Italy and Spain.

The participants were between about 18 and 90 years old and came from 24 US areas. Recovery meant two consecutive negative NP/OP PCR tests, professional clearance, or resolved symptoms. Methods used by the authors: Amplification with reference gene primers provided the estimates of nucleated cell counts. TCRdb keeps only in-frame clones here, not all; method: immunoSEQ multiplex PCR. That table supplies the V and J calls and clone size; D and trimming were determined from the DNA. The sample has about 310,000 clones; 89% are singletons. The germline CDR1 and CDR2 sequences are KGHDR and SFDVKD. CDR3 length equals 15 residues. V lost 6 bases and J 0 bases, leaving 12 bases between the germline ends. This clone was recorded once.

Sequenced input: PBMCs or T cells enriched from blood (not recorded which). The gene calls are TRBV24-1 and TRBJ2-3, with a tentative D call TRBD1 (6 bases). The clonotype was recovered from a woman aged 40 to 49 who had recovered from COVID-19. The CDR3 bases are TGTGCCACCAGTCTCGGGGACACTAGCACAGATACGCAGTATTTT. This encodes CATSLGDTSTDTQYF.